This T cell receptor beta chain was identified during a study of metastatic and nonmetastatic thyroid tumors. Study-wide background: From malignant and benign thyroid patients, repertoires in blood and in tumor or nodule tissue were compared.

The CDR3 spans 14 residues. Per germline, CDR1 MNHNS and CDR2 SASEGT. The V and J ends lost 7 bases and 0 bases respectively, with 11 bases between them. Points from the study as a whole: Reportedly, malignant thyroid tumors had significantly higher TCR beta diversity than benign nodules, in blood and tumor.

Thyroid surgery was performed in patients who had received no treatment beforehand. In its sample, this clone was seen many times. Its target is not known. In the study's own analysis: Clinicopathological groups of papillary thyroid cancer showed CDR3 differences that were used to build a distant-metastasis classifier. TCRdb reanalyzed the PCR reads via MiXCR. TCRdb's processing, not the authors' own work, is the source of the V and J calls. The profile shows more than 50,000 clones, roughly 22% of them singletons. Sequences were obtained from blood. This rearrangement joins TRBV6-1 to TRBJ2-3, with a possible D match to TRBD2 (5 bases). This receptor was obtained from a female donor with papillary thyroid cancer or a benign thyroid nodule (not recorded which). Some clones in this sample may be carry-over from other donors' samples. The CDR3 reads CASKLLGSTDTQYF. DNA of the CDR3: TGTGCCAGCAAACTACTAGGGAGCACAGATACGCAGTATTTT.